Following are 5 T cell receptor beta chains from one sample sequenced in a study of control samples from healthy donors and cancer patients. The data were produced by immunoSEQ multiplex PCR, yet TCRdb's version contains in-frame clones alone and is incomplete. The table has fewer than 200,000 clones, around 87% seen once. Sequenced sample: blood. The receptors stem from a woman in her 50s in good health.

V is TRBV7-9 and J is TRBJ1-1, with unresolved D. The CDR3 spans 13 residues. Germline V CDR1 and CDR2: SEHNR, FQNEAQ (reference sequence). V lost 3 bases to trimming and J lost 1 base, with 6 bases between them. The CDR3 is CASSFSENTEAFF. Here the CDR3 DNA reads TGTGCCAGCAGCTTTTCGGAGAACACTGAAGCTTTCTTT.

This chain joins TRBV6-2 or TRBV6-3 and TRBJ1-5; possibly TRBD1 for D (6 bases). This CDR3 contains 15 residues. The germline V and J ends were trimmed by 6 bases and 4 bases, with 16 bases remaining between them. The germline V gene has CDR1 MNHEY and CDR2 SVGEGT. The CDR3 region has the DNA TGTGCCAGCAGCCCCGGGGGGGCCAGGAATCAGCCCCAGCATTTT. Translated, it gives CASSPGGARNQPQHF.

The chain recombines TRBV11-2 with TRBJ2-4; D is unclear. Per germline, CDR1 SGHAT and CDR2 FQNNGV. There are 14 residues in the CDR3. V was cut by 5 bases and J by 1 base, with 9 bases left in between. CDR3 region: CASSLVGAKNIQYF. CDR3 DNA: TGTGCCAGCAGCCTAGTAGGGGCCAAAAACATTCAGTACTTC.

The gene calls are TRBV10-3 and TRBJ2-5; 7 nucleotides match TRBD2. The V and J ends lost 2 bases and 5 bases, in that order; junction bases with no gene match: 8. CDR1 is ENHRY, CDR2 SYGVKD, per germline. This CDR3 region has 15 residues. The chain's CDR3 is CAISEGGGVGETQYF. CDR3 DNA: TGTGCCATCAGTGAGGGGGGGGGTGTGGGCGAGACCCAGTACTTC.

CDR3: CAISSSGANVLTF. The CDR3 DNA follows: TGTGCCATCAGTTCCTCTGGGGCCAACGTCCTGACTTTC. The rearrangement joins TRBV10-3 to TRBJ2-6, with D unresolved. V was cut by 5 bases and J by 0 bases, with 2 bases left in between. The CDR3 sequence is 13 residues long. The germline CDR1 and CDR2 sequences are ENHRY and SYGVKD.